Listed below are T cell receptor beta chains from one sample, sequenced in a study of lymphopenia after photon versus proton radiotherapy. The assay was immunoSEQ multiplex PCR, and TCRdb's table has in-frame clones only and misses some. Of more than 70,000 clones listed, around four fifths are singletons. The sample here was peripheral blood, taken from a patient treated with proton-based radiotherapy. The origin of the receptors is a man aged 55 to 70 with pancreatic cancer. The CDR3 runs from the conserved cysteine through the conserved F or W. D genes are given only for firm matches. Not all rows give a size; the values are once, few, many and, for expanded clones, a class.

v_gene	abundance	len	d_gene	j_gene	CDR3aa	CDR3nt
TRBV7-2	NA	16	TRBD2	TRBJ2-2	CASSSRRLAGTGELFF	TGTGCCAGCAGCTCTAGGAGACTAGCGGGCACCGGGGAGCTGTTTTTT
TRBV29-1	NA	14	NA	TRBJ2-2	CSASPDPSTGELFF	TGCAGCGCCTCGCCGGACCCTTCCACCGGGGAGCTGTTTTTT
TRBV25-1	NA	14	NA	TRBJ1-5	CASSEFGVIQPQHF	TGTGCCAGCAGTGAATTTGGGGTTATTCAGCCCCAGCATTTT
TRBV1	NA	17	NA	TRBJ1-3	CTSSRGRAINSGNTIYF	TGCACCAGCAGCCGGGGGAGGGCCATCAACTCTGGAAACACCATATATTTT
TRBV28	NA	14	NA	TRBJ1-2	CASSSPPSQNGYTF	TGTGCCAGCAGTTCTCCTCCCTCCCAGAATGGCTACACCTTC
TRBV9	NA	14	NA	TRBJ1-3	CASSVDLSGNTIYF	TGTGCCAGCAGCGTAGACCTCTCTGGAAACACCATATATTTT
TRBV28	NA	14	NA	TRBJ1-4	CASSLTSGQGKLFF	TGTGCCAGCAGTTTGACAAGTGGTCAAGGGAAACTGTTTTTT
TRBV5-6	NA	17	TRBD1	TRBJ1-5	CASSKNGQGGSNQPQHF	TGTGCCAGCAGCAAAAACGGACAGGGTGGAAGCAATCAGCCCCAGCATTTT
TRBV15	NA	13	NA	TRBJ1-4	CATANTRTEKLFF	TGTGCCACCGCTAATACCAGGACGGAAAAACTGTTTTTT
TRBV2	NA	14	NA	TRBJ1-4	CASSDRGAGEKLFF	TGTGCCAGCAGTGATAGGGGGGCCGGTGAAAAACTGTTTTTT
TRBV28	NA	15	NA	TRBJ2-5	CASLQRGDLKKTQYF	TGTGCCAGCTTACAACGGGGTGACCTCAAAAAGACCCAGTACTTC
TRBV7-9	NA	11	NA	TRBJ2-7	CASSRSYEQYF	TGTGCCAGCAGCCGGAGCTACGAGCAGTACTTC
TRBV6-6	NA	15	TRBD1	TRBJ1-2	CASSYLNRGNYGYTF	TGTGCCAGCAGTTACCTTAACAGGGGTAACTATGGCTACACCTTC
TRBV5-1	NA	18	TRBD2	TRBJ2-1	CASKPGLAGQSSYNEQFF	TGCGCCAGCAAGCCGGGACTAGCGGGCCAAAGCTCCTACAATGAGCAGTTCTTC
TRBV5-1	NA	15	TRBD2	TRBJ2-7	CASSLGAGLKSEQYF	TGCGCCAGCAGCTTGGGAGCGGGACTCAAATCCGAGCAGTACTTC
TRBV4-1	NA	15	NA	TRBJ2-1	CASSQDPASHNEQFF	TGCGCCAGCAGCCAAGATCCGGCTAGCCACAATGAGCAGTTCTTC
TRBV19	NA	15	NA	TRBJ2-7	CASSTGTGFSYEQYF	TGTGCCAGTAGTACCGGGACTGGCTTTTCCTACGAGCAGTACTTC
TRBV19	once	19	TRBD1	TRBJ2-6	CASSATRTGTILGANVLTF	TGTGCCAGTAGCGCGACCAGGACAGGGACCATCTTGGGGGCCAACGTCCTGACTTTC
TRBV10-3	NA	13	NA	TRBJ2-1	CAISGGRGDEQFF	TGTGCCATCAGTGGTGGAAGGGGCGATGAGCAGTTCTTC
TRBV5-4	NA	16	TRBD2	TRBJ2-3	CASRTDSGTGHDTQYF	TGTGCCAGCAGAACCGATAGCGGGACTGGGCACGATACGCAGTATTTT
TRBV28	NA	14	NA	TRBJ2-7	CASSFGDVAYEQYF	TGTGCCAGCAGTTTCGGGGACGTCGCCTACGAGCAGTACTTC
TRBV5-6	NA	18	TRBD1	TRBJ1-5	CASSSGQGGYYSNQPQHF	TGTGCCAGCAGCTCGGGACAGGGGGGCTATTATAGCAATCAGCCCCAGCATTTT
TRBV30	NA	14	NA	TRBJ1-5	CAWSRQFGNQPQHF	TGTGCCTGGAGTAGACAGTTTGGCAATCAGCCCCAGCATTTT
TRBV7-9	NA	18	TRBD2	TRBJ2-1	CASSPPLSGRAQDNEQFF	TGTGCCAGCAGCCCCCCCCTAAGCGGGAGGGCCCAGGACAATGAGCAGTTCTTC
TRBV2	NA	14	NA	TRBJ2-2	CASRRGQPTGELFF	TGTGCCAGCAGGAGAGGACAGCCCACCGGGGAGCTGTTTTTT
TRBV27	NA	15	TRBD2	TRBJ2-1	CASSPGLAGYNEQFF	TGTGCCAGCAGTCCGGGACTAGCGGGATACAATGAGCAGTTCTTC
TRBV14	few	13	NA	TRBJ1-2	CASSQASHDGYTF	TGTGCCAGCAGCCAAGCCTCCCACGATGGCTACACCTTC
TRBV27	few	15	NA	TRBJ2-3	CASSGTRASTDTQYF	TGTGCCAGCAGTGGGACTCGTGCTAGCACAGATACGCAGTATTTT
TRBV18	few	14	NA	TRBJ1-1	CASSPGRGFTEAFF	TGTGCCAGCTCACCCGGCAGGGGATTCACTGAAGCTTTCTTT
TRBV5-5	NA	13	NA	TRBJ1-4	CASSLNTNEKLFF	TGTGCCAGCAGCTTAAACACAAATGAAAAACTGTTTTTT
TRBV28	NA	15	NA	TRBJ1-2	CASSLWAGPNYGYTF	TGTGCCAGCAGTTTATGGGCTGGGCCCAACTATGGCTACACCTTC
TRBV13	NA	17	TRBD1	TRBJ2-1	CASSLGSGQGTYNEQFF	TGTGCCAGCAGCTTAGGGTCGGGACAGGGAACTTACAATGAGCAGTTCTTC
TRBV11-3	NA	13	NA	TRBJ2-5	CASSSRTEQTQYF	TGTGCCAGCAGCTCGAGGACCGAACAAACCCAGTACTTC
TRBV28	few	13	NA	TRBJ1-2	CASSPQGNYGYTF	TGTGCCAGCAGTCCTCAGGGAAACTATGGCTACACCTTC
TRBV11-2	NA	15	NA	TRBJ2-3	CASRVQGRVTDTQYF	TGTGCCAGCAGGGTACAGGGGAGGGTAACAGATACGCAGTATTTT
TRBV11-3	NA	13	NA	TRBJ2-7	CASSLRETYEQYF	TGTGCCAGCAGCTTACGAGAAACCTACGAGCAGTACTTC
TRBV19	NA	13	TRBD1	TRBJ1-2	CASRTGEGYGYTF	TGTGCCAGTCGGACAGGGGAGGGCTATGGCTACACCTTC
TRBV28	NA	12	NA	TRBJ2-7	CASSPVGFEQYF	TGTGCCAGCAGTCCAGTTGGGTTCGAGCAGTACTTC
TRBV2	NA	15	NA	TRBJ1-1	CASSPRDHLNTEAFF	TGTGCCAGCAGTCCTCGGGACCACCTAAACACTGAAGCTTTCTTT
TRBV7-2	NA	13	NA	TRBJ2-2	CASSLHRAGELFF	TGTGCCAGCAGCCTTCACAGGGCCGGGGAGCTGTTTTTT
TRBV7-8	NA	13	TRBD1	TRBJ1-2	CASSWGTGVGYTF	TGTGCCAGCAGCTGGGGGACAGGAGTGGGCTACACCTTC
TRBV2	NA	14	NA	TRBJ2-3	CASSSRGRGNTQYF	TGTGCCAGCTCCTCCCGAGGGAGGGGGAATACGCAGTATTTT
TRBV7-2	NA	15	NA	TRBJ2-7	CASSLESGYLYEQYF	TGTGCCAGCAGCTTAGAAAGCGGTTACCTCTACGAGCAGTACTTC
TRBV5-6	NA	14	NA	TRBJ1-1	CASSFKTEDTEAFF	TGTGCCAGCAGCTTTAAGACAGAAGACACTGAAGCTTTCTTT